There are many counts of the clone carrying this T cell receptor (beta chain). The antigen is not known. This sample was taken from a study of metastatic and nonmetastatic thyroid tumors. The overall study: For malignant and benign thyroid patients, tumor or nodule tissue and blood were the sources whose repertoires were compared. Study-level findings and limits: TCR beta diversity was reportedly significantly higher in malignant thyroid tumors than benign nodules, in blood and tumor.

The CDR3 has 14 amino acids. Losses at the gene ends were 5 bases for V and 10 bases for J; bases not matched to a gene: 11. The germline V gene has CDR1 MDHEN and CDR2 SYDVKM. Each patient came to thyroid surgery without any prior treatment (of any kind). Study processing details: The study's classifier, a distant-metastasis tool for papillary thyroid cancer, was built using CDR3 differences across clinicopathological groups. TCRdb re-clonotyped the PCR reads through MiXCR. Clone size and V and J calls follow TCRdb, not the original study. Of roughly 90,000 clones in the sample, about 15% were seen once.

The receptor comes from a female donor with papillary thyroid cancer or a benign thyroid nodule (not recorded which). Some clones in this sample may be carry-over from other donors' samples. Sequencing was carried out using blood. This sequence joins TRBV28 and TRBJ1-3; 7 bases align to TRBD1. The CDR3 region is CASSPGTALRTIYF. The CDR3 DNA reads TGTGCCAGCAGTCCCGGGACAGCCCTCCGAACCATATATTTT.